The 5 T cell receptor beta chains below were found in one sample sequenced in a study of Graves' ophthalmopathy and Graves' hyperthyroidism listed by TCRdb under 2018. The data were produced on an Illumina HiSeq 2000. For repertoire sequencing, TCR beta CDR3 regions were amplified from RNA transcripts. The first round of RT-PCR was done with HTBI primers and the Qiagen OneStep RT-PCR kit, and was followed by a second round of multiplex PCR, then size selection and purification. The public sequencing data were trimmed at Q25 with fastp and processed into clonotypes with MiXCR by TCRdb, which kept only in-frame beta chains. Every CDR3 protein is listed once, alongside the most common genes and DNA of its rows. The sample yields over 11,000 distinct CDR3 sequences; approximately 51% were counted once. The top ten constitute 40% to 50% of the sample. Sequencing was performed on peripheral blood. The receptors here all came from a woman aged 30 to 39 with Graves' ophthalmopathy. Donor details come from another sample of the same person, matched by shared clones.

J is TRBJ2-2 and V is TRBV15, with D unclear. V lost 0 bases and J lost 3, with 8 bases in between. In germline, CDR1 is LNHNV, CDR2 YYDKDF (reference sequence). The CDR3 contains 15 residues. CDR3 in DNA: TGTGCCACCAGCAGAGATCCTCAGGACACCGGGGAGCTGTTTTTT. This gives the protein CATSRDPQDTGELFF. Variable domain in full (rest from reference TRBV15 and TRBJ2-2): DAMVIQNPRYQVTQFGKPVTLSCSQTLNHNVMYWYQQKSSQAPKLLFHYYDKDFNNEADTPDNFQSRRPNTSFCFLDIRSPGLGDTAMYLCATSRDPQDTGELFFGEGSRLTVL.

The rearrangement links TRBV10-1 to TRBJ2-5; D unclear. The ends were cut back, 10 bases at V and 5 bases at J, with 23 bases in the middle. The CDR3 extends over 15 amino acids. CDR1 and CDR2 from the germline V gene are WNHNN and SYGVQD (reference sequence). The DNA of the CDR3 is TGCGCCACCACGACTGGGATGATCCTATGGGAGACCCAGTACTTC. The encoded protein is CATTTGMILWETQYF.

As to this clonotype: One junction end disagrees with the germline gene, perhaps due to a read error. The rearrangement joins TRBV10-3 to TRBJ1-1, with 9 positions matching TRBD1. There are 14 residues in the CDR3. Germline lookup yields CDR1 ENHRY and CDR2 SYGVKD. CDR3 DNA sequence: TGTGCCAGTTCGGGACAGGGTTTGAACACTGAAGCCTTCTTT. The encoded protein is CASSGQGLNTEAFF.

The J gene is TRBJ1-2, the V gene TRBV6-6, with D tentatively TRBD1 (5 bases). Deletions cut 6 bases from V and 4 bases from J, with 18 bases between. Germline CDR1 MNHNY, CDR2 SVGAGI (reference sequence). This CDR3 region has 15 residues. Here the CDR3 DNA reads TGTGCCAGCAGGCAGACAGCTCAGGGAGGCTATGGCTACACCTTC. Translation gives CASRQTAQGGYGYTF.

The chain couples TRBV25-1 to TRBJ2-5, with D perhaps matching TRBD1 or TRBD2 (6 bases each). Germline-derived CDR1 and CDR2 are MGHDK and SYGVNS. V was cut by 3 bases and J by 5 bases, with 16 bases left in between. This CDR3 is 15 amino acids long. CDR3 residues: CASSDGGNPVETQYF. The CDR3 DNA sequence: TGTGCCAGCAGTGACGGGGGCAACCCTGTGGAGACCCAGTACTTC.